The clone carrying this TCR beta chain has just a few counts. Its antigen is not identified. Germline CDR1 SGHAT, CDR2 FQNNGV. Germline trimming cut 5 bases from V and 0 bases from J; bases unmatched to any gene: 4. The CDR3 consists of 14 residues. The sample is drawn from a study of cytomegalovirus exposure and HLA in healthy donors. Study-level points and caveats: The study put under 200 TCR beta chains on its list as cytomegalovirus-associated.

Only in-frame clones appear in the TCRdb table, and some are missing; sequencing was by immunoSEQ multiplex PCR. The data show 150,000 to 200,000 clones, with roughly 77% seen just once and roughly 1.2% held by the top ten. V and J are TRBV11-2 and TRBJ2-7, with TRBD2 identical over 7 bases. Sequenced: PBMCs. The TCR sequence derives from a woman in her twenties or thirties in good health and CMV-seronegative. The CDR3 sequence: CASSHREDSYEQYF. DNA for the CDR3: TGTGCCAGCAGCCACCGGGAGGACTCCTACGAGCAGTACTTC.